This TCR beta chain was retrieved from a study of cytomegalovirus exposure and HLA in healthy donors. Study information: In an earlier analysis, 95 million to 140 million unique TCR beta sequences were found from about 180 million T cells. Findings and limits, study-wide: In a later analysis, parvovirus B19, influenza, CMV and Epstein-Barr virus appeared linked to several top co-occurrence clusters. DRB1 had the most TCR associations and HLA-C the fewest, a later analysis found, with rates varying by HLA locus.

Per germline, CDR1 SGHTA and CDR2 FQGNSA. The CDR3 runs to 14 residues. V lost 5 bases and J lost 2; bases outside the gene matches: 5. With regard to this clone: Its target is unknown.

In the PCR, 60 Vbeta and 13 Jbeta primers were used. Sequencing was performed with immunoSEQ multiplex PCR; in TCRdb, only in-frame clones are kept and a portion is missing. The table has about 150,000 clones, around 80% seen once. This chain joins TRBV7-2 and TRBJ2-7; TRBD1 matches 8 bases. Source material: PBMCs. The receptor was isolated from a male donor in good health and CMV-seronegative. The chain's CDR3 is CASSRTGTAYEQYF. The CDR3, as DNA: TGTGCCAGCAGCCGGACAGGGACCGCCTACGAGCAGTACTTC.